The 18 T cell receptor beta chains given below trace back to one sample, sequenced in a study of CD8 T cells in Susac syndrome (dated by TCRdb to the late 2010s). Preparation of the library involved the immunoSEQ multiplex PCR assay. RNA was extracted using the RNeasy kit, and roughly 0.5 to 1 microgram was reverse transcribed with random hexamers. TCRdb trimmed public reads at Q25 via fastp, called clones via MiXCR and kept in-frame beta chains. Here each entry gathers all rows of one CDR3 protein and keeps the most common genes and DNA. This sample holds about 300,000 distinct CDR3 sequences; around nine tenths were observed only once. Of the sample, less than 0.2% falls within the top ten clones. Sequencing was carried out using CD8+ T cells from PBMCs. These TCRs come from a human donor with multiple sclerosis.

The chain links TRBV12-3 or TRBV12-4 to TRBJ2-7; TRBD1 matches at 8 bases. The J segment lost 7 bases and the V segment lost 6 bases, leaving 8 bases of the junction unmatched. The CDR3 is 13 residues long. CDR3 nucleotides: TGTGCCAGCAGCCGCGGGACAGGCTGGGAGCAGTACTTC. Amino acid sequence: CASSRGTGWEQYF.

V gene TRBV5-6 combines with J gene TRBJ2-7; 8 nucleotides align to TRBD2. Losses at the gene ends were 1 base for V and 0 bases for J; bases not matched to a gene: 6. Germline CDR1 SGHDT, CDR2 YYEEEE. This CDR3 spans 16 amino acids. In nucleotides, the CDR3 is TGTGCCAGCAGCTTGCTTAGCGGGGAAGTCTCCTACGAGCAGTACTTC. It codes for CASSLLSGEVSYEQYF.

The chain joins TRBV6-5 to TRBJ1-1; TRBD1 matches 8 bases. CDR3 length: 14 amino acids. With 6 bases clipped from V and 5 bases from J, the junction kept 8 bases outside the gene matches. Germline V gene sequence: CDR1 MNHEY, CDR2 SVGAGI. The CDR3 sequence is CASSSPGGGTEAFF. The DNA for the CDR3 is TGTGCCAGCAGCTCACCAGGGGGCGGAACTGAAGCTTTCTTT.

In this sample, this clonotype turned up once. The chain is built from TRBV6-5 and TRBJ2-1, with 10 bases matching TRBD2. Germline loops: CDR1 MNHEY, CDR2 SVGAGI. V lost 6 bases and J lost 5; bases outside the gene matches: 7. The length of the CDR3 is 15 residues. The CDR3 loop reads CASSLLAGDNNEQFF. In DNA form, the CDR3 reads TGTGCCAGCAGCCTCCTAGCGGGAGACAACAATGAGCAGTTCTTC.

This clonotype was seen once. The rearrangement joins TRBV5-4 to TRBJ1-2; maybe TRBD1 (5 bases). The germline V gene encodes CDR1 SGHNT and CDR2 YYREEE (reference sequence). The CDR3 has 15 residues. With 4 bases removed from V and 4 bases from J, the gap between germline ends came to 17 bases. CDR3 protein: CASSAPGGEVYGYTF. CDR3 DNA sequence: TGTGCCAGCAGCGCCCCGGGGGGGGAGGTCTATGGCTACACCTTC.

The V and J genes are TRBV7-8 and TRBJ2-1; 13 bases align to TRBD2. CDR3 length equals 15 residues. The germline V gene encodes CDR1 SGHVS and CDR2 FQNEAQ. Trimming removed 5 bases from V and 8 bases from J; junction bases left unmatched: 6. The CDR3 DNA reads as TGTGCCAGCAGCCCAGGACTAGCGGGAGTTTATGAGCAGTTCTTC. It translates to CASSPGLAGVYEQFF.

The gene calls are TRBV5-1 and TRBJ1-1; a weak D match, TRBD1 (5 bases). CDR3 length equals 15 residues. Trimming took 0 bases from V and 0 from J, leaving 9 bases between them. Germline V gives CDR1 SGHRS, CDR2 YFSETQ. CDR3 region: CASSLELGLNTEAFF. The CDR3 bases are TGCGCCAGCAGCTTGGAATTGGGGCTGAACACTGAAGCTTTCTTT.

J is TRBJ1-6 and V is TRBV6-2 or TRBV6-3; no reliable D call. The V end lost 6 bases, the J end lost 10 bases, and 13 bases lay between the germline ends. The CDR3 has 13 residues. Germline V gene data show CDR1 as MNHEY and CDR2 as SVGEGT. The CDR3 is CASRMLPGSPLHF. CDR3 nucleotide sequence: TGTGCCAGCAGAATGCTGCCCGGATCACCCCTCCACTTT.

CDR3 protein: CASRSAGLYLYEQYF. Written as DNA, the CDR3 is TGTGCCAGCAGGTCAGCAGGACTATACTTATACGAGCAGTACTTC. The chain joins TRBV28 to TRBJ2-7; possible D gene TRBD2, 6 bases. This CDR3 spans 15 amino acids. CDR1 MDHEN and CDR2 SYDVKM come from the germline V gene. Trimming took 6 bases from V and 4 from J, leaving 19 bases between them.

The V call is TRBV9, the J call TRBJ1-1; the D gene is possibly TRBD1 (5 bases). Germline-derived CDR1 and CDR2 are SGDLS and YYNGEE. V lost 2 bases and J lost 5, with 10 bases in between. The CDR3 is 13 residues long. Here the CDR3 reads CASSVGGETEAFF. CDR3 DNA: TGTGCCAGCAGCGTTGGGGGAGAAACTGAAGCTTTCTTT.

This chain joins TRBV29-1 and TRBJ1-1; no clear D gene. CDR1 is SQVTM, CDR2 ANQGSEA, per germline. This CDR3 comprises 10 residues. Between the trimmed V and J ends, which lost 4 bases and 5 bases, there was a span of 5 bases. CDR3 in amino acids: CSVVGTEAFF. The DNA of the CDR3 is TGCAGCGTTGTCGGGACTGAAGCTTTCTTT.

V is TRBV24-1 and J is TRBJ2-1; D remains ambiguous. Germline CDR1 KGHDR, CDR2 SFDVKD. V lost 3 bases and J 1 base, leaving 9 bases between the germline ends. There are 15 residues in the CDR3. CDR3 region: CATSDNGISYNEQFF. CDR3 bases: TGTGCCACCAGTGATAATGGGATTTCCTACAATGAGCAGTTCTTC.

The rearrangement links TRBV4-3 to TRBJ2-3; 9 positions agree with TRBD1. The trim removed 3 bases at V and 4 bases at J, leaving 11 bases unmatched. CDR1 LGHNA and CDR2 YSLEER come from the germline V gene. The CDR3 runs 17 residues. The CDR3 loop is CASSHLHGQGRADTQYF. The CDR3 nucleotides read TGCGCCAGCAGCCATCTACACGGACAGGGGAGGGCAGATACGCAGTATTTT.

This rearrangement joins TRBV11-1 to TRBJ2-5; D unclear. Germline CDR1 SGHAT, CDR2 FQDESV (reference sequence). Trimming removed 0 bases from V and 10 bases from J, with 15 bases in between. The CDR3 contains 14 residues. The CDR3 nucleotides read TGTGCCAGCAGCTTAGCTTGGAATGTGGACGGCCAGTACTTC. This codes for CASSLAWNVDGQYF. Filled out from reference TRBV11-1 and TRBJ2-5, the complete variable domain reads EAEVAQSPRYKITEKSQAVAFWCDPISGHATLYWYRQILGQGPELLVQFQDESVVDDSQLPKDRFSAERLKGVDSTLKIQPAELGDSAMYLCASSLAWNVDGQYFGPGTRLLVL.

V and J are TRBV27 and TRBJ2-7; a possible D gene is TRBD1 (7 bases). This CDR3 has 16 amino acids. Germline lookup yields CDR1 MNHEY and CDR2 SMNVEV (reference sequence). Between the trimmed V and J ends, which lost 6 bases and 0 bases, there was a span of 18 bases. CDR3 bases: TGTGCCAGCAGCATAGGGGGCGGGGTTCACTCCTACGAGCAGTACTTC. This sequence encodes CASSIGGGVHSYEQYF.

The chain employs TRBV6-5 and TRBJ1-2, with a tentative D call TRBD1 (6 bases). The CDR3 length is 15 residues. The germline V gene encodes CDR1 MNHEY and CDR2 SVGAGI. The germline V and J ends were trimmed by 5 bases and 4 bases, with 17 bases remaining between them. CDR3 DNA: TGTGCCAGCAGTCCCCTGAGTGGGGGCCCCTATGGCTACACCTTC. The encoded protein is CASSPLSGGPYGYTF.

The table lists this clonotype with a few counts. The rearrangement uses TRBV9 and TRBJ2-5; D is perhaps TRBD1 (5 bases). Trimming removed 2 bases at V and 2 bases at J, with 7 bases between. Germline loops: CDR1 SGDLS, CDR2 YYNGEE. This CDR3 spans 13 amino acids. The CDR3 DNA follows: TGTGCCAGCAGCGTTCGACAGCAAGAGACCCAGTACTTC. It is translated as CASSVRQQETQYF.

This sequence joins TRBV12-3 or TRBV12-4 and TRBJ2-5; 7 bases line up with TRBD1. The CDR3 loop spans 20 amino acids. The J segment lost 0 bases and the V segment lost 6 bases, leaving 22 bases of the junction unmatched. The CDR3, as DNA: TGTGCCAGCAGCCTCGGGACAGCCCTTTCCCCGAGGGGGTACCAAGAGACCCAGTACTTC. Amino acid sequence: CASSLGTALSPRGYQETQYF.